These 26 T cell receptor beta chains came from one sample sequenced in a study of tumor-infiltrating lymphocytes in primary liver carcinoma. Unsorted whole blood yielded blood RNA, and germline DNA was extracted as well. TCR beta cDNA was prepared out of approximately 500 ng total RNA by means of a constant-region primer. Employing slightly modified ARM-PCR, three nested multiplex PCR rounds were run, and these gave rise to the TCR beta libraries. Amplification in the first two PCR rounds was performed using TRBV1-TRBV30 forward primers and a C-beta reverse primer for around 11 cycles each. TCRdb redid the calling of the multiplex PCR reads with MiXCR, one entry per CDR3 protein. The data show 300,000 to 350,000 distinct CDR3 sequences, around 60% seen once. Sequenced material: peripheral blood. Every receptor here comes from a man in his forties with primary liver carcinoma and hepatitis B virus infection.

Note on this clonotype: One end of the junction fails to match germline, which may point to a read error. The chain joins TRBV29-1 to TRBJ2-3; D tentatively reads TRBD1 or TRBD2 (5 bases each). The CDR3 is 16 amino acids. Germline V gives CDR1 SQVTM, CDR2 ANQGSEA. The CDR3 reads CSLEETQDSSSDTHYF. DNA of the CDR3: TGCAGCCTTGAAGAGACACAGGATTCTAGCTCAGATACGCACTATTTT.

On this clonotype itself: Possible read error: a much larger clone is one base away. This sequence joins TRBV6-1 and TRBJ2-7; a weak D match, TRBD1 (5 bases). Germline CDR1 MNHNS, CDR2 SASEGT. The CDR3 spans 16 residues. The CDR3 bases are TGTACCAGCAGTGAACCCGGTAAAGGGGTATCCTACGAGCAGTACTTC. This translates into CTSSEPGKGVSYEQYF.

Notes on this clonotype: A much larger clone lies a single base off, so this may be a read error. The rearrangement uses TRBV5-4 and TRBJ1-5, with TRBD1 as a possible D gene (5 bases). This CDR3 region has 17 residues. Per germline, CDR1 SGHNT and CDR2 YYREEE (reference sequence). The chain's CDR3 is CASSFKGSRDPNQPRHF. The DNA for the CDR3 is TGTGCCAGCAGCTTCAAGGGGTCCCGGGATCCCAATCAGCCCCGGCATTTT.

As concerns this clonotype: A read error may produce the germline difference seen at one junction end. The chain links TRBV6-2 or TRBV6-3 to TRBJ2-1; perhaps D is TRBD1 or TRBD2 (5 bases each). CDR1 is MNHEY and CDR2 is SVGEGT in the germline V gene. This CDR3 spans 16 amino acids. CDR3 region: CASRTTGPANYNEQFF. In DNA form, the CDR3 reads TGTGCCAGCAGAACAACGGGACCAGCGAACTACAATGAACAGTTCTTC.

On this clonotype itself: At one end the junction does not follow the germline gene, possibly because of a read error. The chain links TRBV7-2 to TRBJ2-1; D possibly corresponds to TRBD2 (6 bases). Germline V gene sequence: CDR1 SGHTA, CDR2 FQGNSA. CDR3 size: 16 residues. In nucleotides, the CDR3 is TGTGTCAGCAGCTTAGCGGTCGGGAGTTCCTACAATGAGCAGTTCTTC. Translated, it gives CVSSLAVGSSYNEQFF.

The genes are TRBV29-1 and TRBJ2-5; 7 nucleotides align to TRBD1. V was pared by 7 bases and J by 5 bases, with 10 bases of the junction left unmatched. CDR3 length: 13 amino acids. Germline assignment: CDR1 SQVTM and CDR2 ANQGSEA. The CDR3 here is CSAGTGVSETQYF. For the CDR3, the DNA is TGCAGCGCCGGAACAGGGGTTTCGGAGACCCAGTACTTC.

This clonotype appeared a few times. The V call is TRBV21-1, the J call TRBJ2-5. TRBV21-1 is a pseudogene. The CDR3 runs to 14 residues. In DNA form, the CDR3 reads TGTGCCAGCAGCTCAGGACGTATCCAAGAGACCCAGTACTTC. This translates into CASSSGRIQETQYF.

The rearrangement uses TRBV10-3 and TRBJ2-3; D is ambiguous. Trimming left V 3 bases short and J 0 bases short, with 16 bases between. This CDR3 comprises 17 residues. Per the germline V gene, CDR1 is ENHRY and CDR2 is SYGVKD. CDR3: CAISDRTPGESTDTQYF. DNA for the CDR3: TGTGCCATCAGTGACCGGACCCCTGGCGAGAGCACAGATACGCAGTATTTT.

A remark on this clonotype: No conserved phenylalanine or tryptophan ends this CDR3, so it is likely a read error. The chain is built from TRBV11-1 and TRBJ2-1, with D possibly matching TRBD2 (7 bases). V was cut by 5 bases and J by 9 bases, with 17 bases left in between. Germline V lookup: CDR1 SGHAT, CDR2 FQDESV (reference sequence). CDR3 length: 14 residues. The chain's CDR3 is CASSRGGGAREQFL. The DNA of the CDR3 is TGTGCCAGCAGCAGAGGAGGGGGGGCTCGTGAGCAGTTCCTC.

Notes on this clonotype: Germline is not matched at one junction end, which may reflect a read error. The chain combines TRBV11-1 with TRBJ2-1; 9 bases fit TRBD2. There are 15 residues in the CDR3. In germline, CDR1 is SGHAT, CDR2 FQDESV (reference sequence). CDR3 in amino acids: CGSSQLAGPYNEQFF. The CDR3 coding sequence is TGTGGCAGCAGCCAACTAGCGGGCCCCTATAATGAGCAGTTCTTC. The variable domain in full, completed from reference TRBV11-1 and TRBJ2-1, reads EAEVAQSPRYKITEKSQAVAFWCDPISGHATLYWYRQILGQGPELLVQFQDESVVDDSQLPKDRFSAERLKGVDSTLKIQPAELGDSAMYLCGSSQLAGPYNEQFFGPGTRLTVL.

Ten or more counts support this clonotype. This sequence joins TRBV5-4 and TRBJ2-3; the D gene is possibly TRBD2 (6 bases). The CDR3 consists of 13 residues. Trimming stripped 4 bases from V and 9 bases from J, with 15 bases between. CDR1 is SGHNT, CDR2 YYREEE, per germline (reference sequence). The CDR3 region is CASSQIGRSTQYF. The CDR3 DNA follows: TGTGCCAGCAGCCAGATTGGGAGGTCCACGCAGTATTTT. The full variable domain, completed using reference TRBV5-4 and TRBJ2-3, is ETGVTQSPTHLIKTRGQQVTLRCSSQSGHNTVSWYQQALGQGPQFIFQYYREEENGRGNFPPRFSGLQFPNYSSELNVNALELDDSALYLCASSQIGRSTQYFGPGTRLTVL.

On this clonotype itself: As the CDR3 is not closed by the conserved phenylalanine or tryptophan, this likely results from a read error. The J gene is TRBJ2-1, the V gene TRBV5-1; either TRBD1 or TRBD2 may fit D (5 bases each). V lost 3 bases and J lost 11, with 15 bases in between. The CDR3 totals 13 residues. The germline gives CDR1 SGHRS, CDR2 YFSETQ. This chain's CDR3 is CASSSRLRGQQFL. CDR3 nucleotides: TGCGCCAGCAGCTCACGTTTGAGGGGTCAGCAGTTCCTC.

Concerning this clonotype itself: An end of the junction does not agree with germline; a read error may underlie this. The chain joins TRBV30 to TRBJ2-7, with a possible D match to TRBD1 (5 bases). Germline lookup yields CDR1 GTSNPN and CDR2 SVGIG (reference sequence). There are 14 residues in the CDR3. CDR3 protein: CAWSVVGLSYEQYF. CDR3 nucleotides: TGTGCCTGGAGTGTTGTGGGGCTCTCCTATGAGCAGTACTTC.

This clonotype was counted many times. The rearrangement links TRBV6-5 to TRBJ2-7; D call uncertain. The germline gives CDR1 MNHEY, CDR2 SVGAGI. This CDR3 is built from 13 residues. Trimming took 0 bases from V and 7 from J, leaving 10 bases between them. The CDR3 here is CASSYSTRGEQYF. The CDR3, as DNA: TGTGCCAGCAGTTACTCGACACGAGGAGAGCAGTACTTC.

To note about this clonotype: This may come from a read error, since a much larger clone is one base off. This sequence joins TRBV4-1 and TRBJ1-2; a weak D match, TRBD1 (5 bases). Trimming left V 4 bases short and J 6 bases short, with 18 bases between. CDR3 size: 15 residues. Germline loops: CDR1 MGHRA, CDR2 YSYEKL. CDR3 nucleotides: TGCGCCAGCAGCCGAGGACGGGGACTTTCCGATGGCTACACCTTC. Translation: CASSRGRGLSDGYTF.

With respect to this clonotype: A read error is possible here, since a much larger clone lies one base away. The rearrangement uses TRBV6-6 and TRBJ2-1; possibly TRBD1 or TRBD2 for D (5 bases each). The CDR3 totals 15 residues. Per the germline V gene, CDR1 is MNHNY and CDR2 is SVGAGI (reference sequence). The CDR3 DNA sequence: TGTGTCAGCAGTTACTCGTTTAAGGGGAGCCATGAGCAGTTCTTC. Protein: CVSSYSFKGSHEQFF.

On this clonotype itself: Mismatch with germline at one junction end may stem from a read error. This chain links TRBV12-3 or TRBV12-4 with TRBJ2-1; 12 bases map to TRBD1. The CDR3 contains 18 residues. CDR3 nucleotides: TGTGGCAGCAGTTTCTGGGGGGACAGGGGGCTATCCTACAATGAGCAGTTCTTT. It is translated as CGSSFWGDRGLSYNEQFF.

The rearrangement joins TRBV28 to TRBJ1-6, with 7 bases fitting TRBD1. The CDR3 runs to 17 residues. The V segment lost 5 bases and the J segment 10 bases; nucleotides outside the gene matches: 17. Germline CDR1 MDHEN, CDR2 SYDVKM. The CDR3 reads CASSLYSGGALRSPLHF. Written as DNA, the CDR3 is TGTGCCAGCAGTCTTTACTCAGGGGGGGCATTGAGATCACCCCTCCACTTT.

About this clonotype: This clone may be a read error of a much larger clone one base away. This chain links TRBV6-2 or TRBV6-3 with TRBJ2-7, with D possibly matching TRBD2 (6 bases). CDR3 length equals 14 residues. V shed 6 bases and J shed 4 bases, with 16 bases lying between them. CDR1 is MNHEY and CDR2 is SVGEGT in the germline V gene. This CDR3 is CASRGIGSQYEQYF. DNA of the CDR3: TGTGCCAGCAGAGGGATCGGGAGTCAGTACGAGCAGTACTTC.

As to this clonotype: Compared with germline, one end of the junction differs, possibly owing to a read error. The J gene is TRBJ1-1, the V gene TRBV4-1; TRBD1 aligns across 9 bases. Germline CDR1 MGHRA, CDR2 YSYEKL. CDR3 length: 16 amino acids. CDR3 residues: CTSSQDGTGSDTEAFF. In DNA form, the CDR3 reads TGCACCAGCAGCCAAGATGGGACAGGGTCGGACACTGAAGCTTTCTTT.

This chain uses TRBV6-5 with TRBJ2-1; D may correspond to TRBD1 or TRBD2 (7 bases each). Trimming left V 10 bases short and J 15 bases short, with 31 bases between. The germline V gene has CDR1 MNHEY and CDR2 SVGAGI. The CDR3 is 15 residues long. The CDR3 nucleotides read TGTGCCAACACCCCCTTACAGGGGACTATCCTCGCATGGTTCTTC. It codes for CANTPLQGTILAWFF.

In regard to this clonotype: An end of the junction does not agree with germline; a read error may underlie this. The chain employs TRBV11-2 and TRBJ2-2, with D possibly TRBD2 on 7 matching bases. CDR3 length: 15 amino acids. The V gene's germline CDR1 is SGHAT and CDR2 FQNNGV. DNA for the CDR3: TGTGCCAGCATCACCGGGGGGAGGGACATAGGGGAGATGTTTTTT. This translates into CASITGGRDIGEMFF.

Remarks on this clonotype: Just one base apart from a much larger clone, this may be a read error. The chain has TRBV6-2 or TRBV6-3 and TRBJ1-1; D unresolved. This CDR3 is 12 amino acids long. Germline CDR1 reads MNHEY; CDR2 reads SVGEGT. The CDR3 loop is CATSNQWTEAFF. The CDR3 DNA is TGTGCCACCAGTAACCAGTGGACTGAAGCTTTCTTT.

Regarding this clonotype: A much bigger clone sits one base away, suggesting this may be a read error. This chain joins TRBV6-2 or TRBV6-3 and TRBJ2-2, with D uncertain. Germline values: CDR1 MNHEY, CDR2 SVGEGT. This CDR3 spans 15 amino acids. With 7 bases removed from V and 2 bases from J, the gap between germline ends came to 14 bases. The CDR3 sequence: CASTQEHLNTGELFF. The CDR3 DNA is TGTGCCAGCACCCAGGAACACCTAAACACCGGGGAGCTGTTTTTT.

For this clonotype: A much larger clone differs from this one at a single base, so this may be a read error. CDR3 protein: CASSDYSGGERYF. The CDR3 DNA reads as TGCGCCAGCAGTGATTATTCCGGTGGCGAGCGGTACTTC. The J gene is TRBJ2-7, the V gene TRBV4-3; no clear D. Germline V gives CDR1 LGHNA, CDR2 YSLEER. The CDR3 is 13 amino acids.

This clonotype was observed once. The rearrangement links TRBV11-1 to TRBJ2-3; D is unresolved. V was cut by 7 bases and J by 13 bases, with 21 bases left in between. The germline V gene has CDR1 SGHAT and CDR2 FQDESV (reference sequence). The CDR3 spans 13 residues. CDR3: CASKGTVTDTEYF. CDR3 sequence (DNA): TGTGCCAGCAAGGGAACAGTCACAGATACAGAGTATTTT.